A selection of T cell receptor beta chains follows, all from one sample in a study of cytomegalovirus exposure and HLA in healthy donors. Assay: immunoSEQ multiplex PCR; the TCRdb copy retains only in-frame clones and omits some. The sample shows around 150,000 clones, about two thirds of them seen only once. Material: PBMCs. All receptors derive from a woman in her 30s in good health and CMV-seronegative. The CDR3 runs from the conserved cysteine through the conserved F or W. Fields, in order: V gene, D gene, clone size, J gene, CDR3 DNA, CDR3 protein. A D gene is named only where the DNA matches it firmly. The size field is filled for only some rows; it gives once, few, many or a size class.

>TRBV28|TRBD1|-|TRBJ2-7
TGTGCCAGCAGCCTCGGGACAGGGGGCTCCTATTCCTACGAGCAGTACTTC
CASSLGTGGSYSYEQYF
>TRBV2|TRBD1|-|TRBJ1-5
TGTGCCAGCAGAGCTCGGACAGGGGATAGCAATCAGCCCCAGCATTTT
CASRARTGDSNQPQHF
>TRBV5-1|TRBD1|few|TRBJ1-4
TGCGCCAGCAGCTTGGTTGGGACAGGGAATGCAACTAATGAAAAACTGTTTTTT
CASSLVGTGNATNEKLFF
>TRBV9|-|-|TRBJ2-7
TGTGCCAGCAGCAAGTCGAGGCTTCCCTCGGGAGAGCAGTACTTC
CASSKSRLPSGEQYF
>TRBV9|TRBD2|-|TRBJ2-3
TGTGCCAGCAGCCGGGGGGTTAGTCGTTTAGATACGCAGTATTTT
CASSRGVSRLDTQYF
>TRBV5-1|-|-|TRBJ2-5
TGCGCCAGCAGCTTGGCCGGTACAGCAGAGACCCAGTACTTC
CASSLAGTAETQYF
>TRBV7-2|TRBD2|few|TRBJ2-1
TGTGCCAGCAGCTCGTGGACTAGCGGTAACAATGAGCAGTTCTTC
CASSSWTSGNNEQFF
>TRBV5-8|-|-|TRBJ2-1
TGTGCCAGCAGCCGGGATCTGAGGGATGAGCAGTTCTTC
CASSRDLRDEQFF
>TRBV19|-|-|TRBJ1-3
TGTGCCAGTAGAAACATCAACTCTGGAAACACCATATATTTT
CASRNINSGNTIYF
>TRBV28|TRBD1|once|TRBJ1-5
TGTGCCAGCAACCCGGGACAGGGAGTAAGTCAGCCCCAGCATTTT
CASNPGQGVSQPQHF
>TRBV30|-|-|TRBJ2-1
TGTGCCTGGAGTACCCGACTCGGGGGATGGGAGTACAATGAGCAGTTCTTC
CAWSTRLGGWEYNEQFF
>TRBV15|-|-|TRBJ1-1
TGTGCCACCAGCAGAGGGGGGGGTCCCCGGCGGAACACTGAAGCTTTCTTT
CATSRGGGPRRNTEAFF
>TRBV30|TRBD2|once|TRBJ2-1
TGTGCCTGGAGCGACACGGGGGCTAGCGGGAGTTGGTACAATGAGCAGTTCTTC
CAWSDTGASGSWYNEQFF
>TRBV6-5|-|-|TRBJ1-3
TGTGCCAGCAGTTTGACACTTGGAAACACCATATATTTT
CASSLTLGNTIYF
>TRBV2|-|-|TRBJ1-1
TGTGCCAGCAGGGAACAGGGTGAAGCTTTCTTT
CASREQGEAFF